This entry features one TCR beta chain sequence. The CDR3 is made up of 12 amino acids. V dropped 4 bases and J dropped 6 bases, with 10 bases sitting between them. The germline gives CDR1 SGHTA, CDR2 FQGNSA. Authors' methods: Reference gene primer amplification gave nucleated cell count estimates. TCRdb's copy holds only in-frame clones and misses some; the assay was immunoSEQ multiplex PCR. Clone size and the V and J calls come from that table; the DNA yielded D and trimming. The sample holds approximately 140,000 clones, around 87% seen once. The data originate from a study of blood T cell repertoires in COVID-19. About the research overall: Samples of COVID-19 (acute and convalescent) were obtained from the United States, Italy and Spain.

The rearrangement uses TRBV7-2 and TRBJ2-7, with a tentative D call TRBD2 (6 bases). This TCR was sampled from a man aged 65-85 years with active COVID-19. The material sequenced was peripheral blood. As DNA, the CDR3 is TGTGCCAGCAGCTCCCCCGGGGGCGAGCAGTACTTC. This encodes CASSSPGGEQYF.